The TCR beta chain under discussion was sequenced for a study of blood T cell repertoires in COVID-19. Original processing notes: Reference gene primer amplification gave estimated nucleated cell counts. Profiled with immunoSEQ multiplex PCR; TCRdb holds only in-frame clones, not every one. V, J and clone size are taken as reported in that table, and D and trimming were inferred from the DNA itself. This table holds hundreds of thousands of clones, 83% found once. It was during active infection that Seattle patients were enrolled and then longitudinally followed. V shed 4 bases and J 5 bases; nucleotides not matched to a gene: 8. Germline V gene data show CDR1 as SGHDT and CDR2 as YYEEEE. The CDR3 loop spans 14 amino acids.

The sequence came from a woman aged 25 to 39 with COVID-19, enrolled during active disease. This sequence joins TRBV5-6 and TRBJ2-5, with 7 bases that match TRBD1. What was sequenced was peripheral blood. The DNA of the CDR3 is TGTGCCAGCAGCGGGGTGACAGGGAAGGAGACCCAGTACTTC. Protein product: CASSGVTGKETQYF.